This TCR beta chain stems from a study of blood T cell repertoires in COVID-19. The wider study: Italy, Spain and the United States were the sources of the convalescent and acute COVID-19 samples.

Repertoires were generated with immunoSEQ multiplex PCR, while TCRdb's copy carries only in-frame clones and drops some. The data hold over 60,000 clones, with about nine tenths observed a single time. The V gene's germline CDR1 is LNHDA and CDR2 SQIVND (reference sequence). The CDR3 consists of 15 residues. V was trimmed by 1 base and J by 4 bases, leaving 13 bases between them. The sequencing sample was made of peripheral blood. The V gene is TRBV19, the J gene TRBJ1-2; unclear D gene. The receptor was derived from a man aged 55 to 70 with acute or convalescent COVID-19. In DNA form, the CDR3 reads TGTGCCAGTAGTATAGGAGGCAGCCAGTCCTATGGCTACACCTTC. Protein: CASSIGGSQSYGYTF.